This T cell receptor (beta chain) was obtained from a study of PD-1 blockade in classical Hodgkin lymphoma. Overall study results and limits: Possibly reflecting disease activity or prior therapy, repertoire differences have causes that remain undefined.

The germline gives CDR1 LNHNV, CDR2 YYDKDF (reference sequence). The CDR3 covers 13 residues. V was shortened by 4 bases and J by 12 bases, with 16 bases between the two germline ends. As concerns this clone: The antigen remains unidentified.

TCRdb keeps only in-frame clones here, not all; method: immunoSEQ multiplex PCR. This sample has about 30,000 clones; about 88% occur once, and the top ten carry roughly 0.43%. As to time point: cycle 4 day 1 (C4D1), after less than seven weeks of nivolumab. Every patient had relapsed following autologous stem cell transplantation, and cohorts differed in brentuximab vedotin exposure. Thawed PBMCs were the source of CD4+ T cells, purified by magnetic negative selection. The sequencing here drew on CD4+ T cells from blood, taken before the fourth cycle of nivolumab. The genes are TRBV15 and TRBJ2-1, with D hard to call. The sequence was obtained from a human donor with classical Hodgkin lymphoma. This CDR3 is CATSMGNLVGQFF. The CDR3 DNA reads as TGTGCCACCAGCATGGGTAATCTGGTCGGGCAGTTCTTC.